These 25 T cell receptor beta chains originate from one sample sequenced in a study of CD8 T cells in Susac syndrome. A quantity of about 0.5 to 1 ug RNA underwent reverse transcription using random hexamers. In TCRdb, the immunoSEQ multiplex PCR reads were re-called with MiXCR into one record per CDR3 protein. The table lists fewer than 200,000 distinct CDR3 sequences, roughly 94% of them singletons. The specimen was CD4+ T cells from PBMCs. These receptors originate from a human donor in good health.

The rearrangement joins TRBV15 to TRBJ2-7; D call uncertain. The ends were cut back, 6 bases at V and 0 bases at J, with 15 bases in the middle. The CDR3 contains 15 residues. The germline gives CDR1 LNHNV, CDR2 YYDKDF (reference sequence). The CDR3 DNA follows: TGTGCCACCAGTAATGAGGCAGCCAGCTCCTACGAGCAGTACTTC. It translates to CATSNEAASSYEQYF. Using reference TRBV15 and TRBJ2-7 for the parts outside the CDR3, the full variable domain is DAMVIQNPRYQVTQFGKPVTLSCSQTLNHNVMYWYQQKSSQAPKLLFHYYDKDFNNEADTPDNFQSRRPNTSFCFLDIRSPGLGDTAMYLCATSNEAASSYEQYFGPGTRLTVT.

The chain combines TRBV29-1 with TRBJ1-5; D perhaps matches TRBD1 (6 bases). V was trimmed by 7 bases and J by 5 bases, leaving 15 bases between them. CDR1 is SQVTM and CDR2 is ANQGSEA in the germline V gene. This CDR3 contains 13 residues. The DNA of the CDR3 is TGCAGCGCCCGGGACACCCAGGATCAGCCCCAGCATTTT. Its protein is CSARDTQDQPQHF.

The J gene is TRBJ2-7, the V gene TRBV28; 15 bases align to TRBD2. From germline, CDR1 is MDHEN and CDR2 SYDVKM. The V and J ends lost 5 bases and 13 bases, in that order; junction bases with no gene match: 12. This CDR3 region has 15 residues. The CDR3 sequence is CASSAMRTSGRAAYF. CDR3 DNA sequence: TGTGCCAGCAGTGCCATGCGGACTAGCGGGAGGGCGGCATACTTC.

The CDR3 loop reads CASSDARDGSYYGYTF. The CDR3 bases are TGTGCCAGCAGTGACGCCAGGGACGGATCTTACTATGGCTACACCTTC. V is TRBV7-9 and J is TRBJ1-2; perhaps TRBD1 as D (5 bases). Deletions cut 6 bases from V and 3 bases from J, with 20 bases between. CDR1 is SEHNR and CDR2 is FQNEAQ in the germline V gene (reference sequence). The CDR3 runs to 16 residues.

The gene calls are TRBV28 and TRBJ1-1, with a possible D match to TRBD1 (5 bases). Germline values: CDR1 MDHEN, CDR2 SYDVKM. The V and J ends lost 5 bases and 9 bases respectively, with 7 bases between them. The CDR3 covers 10 residues. The CDR3 DNA sequence: TGTGCCAGCAGTACAGGCAAAGCTTTCTTT. It specifies CASSTGKAFF.

CDR3 bases: TGTGCCACCAGTGAGGGCGGTCGAGAGACCCAGTACTTC. It codes for CATSEGGRETQYF. This rearrangement joins TRBV24-1 to TRBJ2-5; unclear D gene. The V end was cut by 4 bases, the J end by 4 bases, with 9 bases between. CDR1 is KGHDR, CDR2 SFDVKD, per germline. The CDR3 is 13 residues long.

The chain is built from TRBV24-1 and TRBJ2-5; D gene ambiguous. Germline CDR1 is KGHDR and CDR2 is SFDVKD. Trimming removed 9 bases at V and 7 bases at J, with 14 bases between. This CDR3 has 12 amino acids. CDR3 amino acids: CATRAAMGTQYF. CDR3 coding DNA: TGTGCCACCCGGGCGGCAATGGGGACCCAGTACTTC.

This clonotype was counted a single time. The chain joins TRBV25-1 to TRBJ1-2; weak D call: TRBD1 (6 bases). V dropped 4 bases and J dropped 3 bases, with 6 bases sitting between them. Germline CDR1 MGHDK, CDR2 SYGVNS. The CDR3 spans 12 residues. The CDR3 nucleotides read TGTGCCAGCAGTGCAGGGGACTATGGCTACACCTTC. It translates to CASSAGDYGYTF.

The chain employs TRBV30 and TRBJ1-5, with 7 positions matching TRBD1. Trimming cost V 2 bases and J 2 bases; bases outside gene matches: 18. Germline V CDR1 and CDR2: GTSNPN, SVGIG (reference sequence). The CDR3 sequence is 19 residues long. CDR3 DNA: TGTGCCTGGAGTCCTTGGAGGACAGGCCGAACTTCCCGCAATCAGCCCCAGCATTTT. This translates into CAWSPWRTGRTSRNQPQHF.

This sequence joins TRBV23-1 and TRBJ2-7; D gene ambiguous. TRBV23-1 is marked as an open reading frame, function uncertain. V lost 3 bases, J lost 4 bases, and 22 bases lay in between. This CDR3 contains 17 residues. The CDR3 DNA reads as TGCGCCAGCAGTCACCTGGTTTCGCTGGCGGAAGTGTACGAGCAGTACTTC. This codes for CASSHLVSLAEVYEQYF.

V is TRBV6-2 or TRBV6-3 and J is TRBJ2-1; D unresolved. Trimming removed 5 bases at V and 5 bases at J, with 10 bases between. The germline V gene encodes CDR1 MNHEY and CDR2 SVGEGT. The CDR3 length is 13 residues. CDR3 DNA: TGTGCCAGCAGTCTCGACGCCCACAATGAGCAGTTCTTC. Amino acids: CASSLDAHNEQFF.

This sequence joins TRBV18 and TRBJ2-4; TRBD1 might be the D (6 bases). Between the trimmed V and J ends, which lost 3 bases and 8 bases, there was a span of 11 bases. Per the germline V gene, CDR1 is KGHSH and CDR2 is LQKENI. This CDR3 comprises 13 residues. CDR3 bases: TGTGCCAGCTCACCTCCCGGGACACACATTCAGTACTTC. Translating it yields CASSPPGTHIQYF. The full variable domain, its missing parts supplied by reference TRBV18 and TRBJ2-4, is NAGVMQNPRHLVRRRGQEARLRCSPMKGHSHVYWYRQLPEEGLKFMVYLQKENIIDESGMPKERFSAEFPKEGPSILRIQQVVRGDSAAYFCASSPPGTHIQYFGAGTRLSVL.

This chain links TRBV29-1 with TRBJ2-3, with D hard to call. The V gene's germline CDR1 is SQVTM and CDR2 ANQGSEA. Trimming took 5 bases from V and 2 from J, leaving 14 bases between them. This CDR3 spans 14 amino acids. The CDR3 here is CSVNPPANTDTQYF. CDR3 in DNA: TGCAGCGTTAATCCACCCGCGAACACAGATACGCAGTATTTT.

The chain employs TRBV3-1 and TRBJ2-6, with D perhaps being TRBD1 or TRBD2 (5 bases each). V lost 3 bases and J 0 bases, leaving 18 bases between the germline ends. The CDR3 is 19 residues long. The germline gives CDR1 LGHDT, CDR2 YNNKEL (reference sequence). CDR3 loop: CASSHGDRLLSSGANVLTF. CDR3 nucleotides: TGTGCCAGCAGCCACGGGGACCGACTACTTAGCTCTGGGGCCAACGTCCTGACTTTC. The full variable domain, with the rest looked up from reference TRBV3-1 and TRBJ2-6, is DTAVSQTPKYLVTQMGNDKSIKCEQNLGHDTMYWYKQDSKKFLKIMFSYNNKELIINETVPNRFSPKSPDKAHLNLHINSLELGDSAVYFCASSHGDRLLSSGANVLTFGAGSRLTVL.

The CDR3 spells CASSQVRGTEAFF. The CDR3 coding sequence is TGTGCCAGCAGCCAAGTTCGAGGGACTGAAGCTTTCTTT. J is TRBJ1-1 and V is TRBV3-1; no firm D call. The CDR3 is made up of 13 amino acids. V lost 1 base to trimming and J lost 5 bases, with 8 bases between them. CDR1 LGHDT and CDR2 YNNKEL come from the germline V gene (reference sequence).

The sample holds one count of this clonotype. The rearrangement links TRBV19 to TRBJ1-5, with 12 bases fitting TRBD1. The V and J ends lost 5 bases and 7 bases, in that order; junction bases with no gene match: 9. This CDR3 region has 16 residues. Germline CDR1 reads LNHDA; CDR2 reads SQIVND (reference sequence). The CDR3 sequence is CASSAWDRGLDQPQHF. DNA of the CDR3: TGTGCCAGTAGTGCCTGGGACAGGGGGCTCGACCAGCCCCAGCATTTT.

This clonotype was picked up one time. The V and J genes are TRBV5-1 and TRBJ2-5, with a weak D call TRBD2 (5 bases). The CDR3 length is 14 residues. The germline V gene has CDR1 SGHRS and CDR2 YFSETQ. V was cut by 0 bases and J by 7 bases, with 13 bases left in between. CDR3 sequence reads: CASSLEAGPGTQYF. The CDR3 nucleotides are TGCGCCAGCAGCTTGGAGGCGGGTCCAGGGACCCAGTACTTC.

The chain combines TRBV3-1 with TRBJ1-2; 9 bases agree with TRBD1. CDR1 and CDR2 (germline): LGHDT, YNNKEL (reference sequence). V lost 1 base to trimming and J lost 8 bases; unmatched junction nucleotides: 8. This CDR3 contains 15 residues. CDR3 DNA sequence: TGTGCCAGCAGCCAAGGACCCGGGACAGGGATCGGCTACACCTTC. Its translation is CASSQGPGTGIGYTF.

CDR3 nucleotide sequence: TGTGCCAGCAGTTACTCACAAGATACGCAGTATTTT. Residues: CASSYSQDTQYF. The chain couples TRBV6-6 to TRBJ2-3, with unresolved D. Germline V gene lookup returns CDR1 MNHNY and CDR2 SVGAGI (reference sequence). V shed 0 bases and J shed 5 bases, with 3 bases lying between them. The CDR3 spans 12 residues.

The V gene is TRBV6-2 or TRBV6-3, the J gene TRBJ2-7; D is unclear. The V gene's germline CDR1 is MNHEY and CDR2 SVGEGT. The V end was cut by 6 bases, the J end by 6 bases, with 12 bases between. The CDR3 length is 12 residues. The DNA of the CDR3 is TGTGCCAGCAGATGGACCCCTGGCGAGCAGTACTTC. This encodes CASRWTPGEQYF.

This chain uses TRBV2 with TRBJ2-5; 9 nucleotides match TRBD1. With 4 bases clipped from V and 5 bases from J, the junction kept 2 bases outside the gene matches. The CDR3 loop spans 13 amino acids. Germline CDR1 is SNHLY and CDR2 is FYNNEI. The CDR3 is CASSGDRVETQYF. The CDR3 DNA sequence: TGTGCCAGCAGTGGGGACAGGGTGGAGACCCAGTACTTC.

This clonotype has only one observation. The chain combines TRBV29-1 with TRBJ2-4, with TRBD2 matching 9 bases. Germline CDR1 is SQVTM and CDR2 is ANQGSEA. Unmatched junction bases numbered 5, after V lost 6 bases and J lost 5 bases. The CDR3 has 13 residues. The CDR3 protein is CSVRRTSENIQYF. CDR3 nucleotides: TGCAGCGTCAGGCGGACTAGCGAAAACATTCAGTACTTC.

The chain joins TRBV13 to TRBJ1-1; maybe TRBD1 (6 bases). There are 13 residues in the CDR3. V was trimmed by 5 bases and J by 4 bases, leaving 11 bases between them. CDR1 PRHDT and CDR2 FYEKMQ come from the germline V gene (reference sequence). The CDR3 coding sequence is TGTGCCAGCAGCCGGGACAAGCTCACTGAAGCTTTCTTT. This codes for CASSRDKLTEAFF. Drawing the rest from reference TRBV13 and TRBJ1-1, the complete variable domain is AAGVIQSPRHLIKEKRETATLKCYPIPRHDTVYWYQQGPGQDPQFLISFYEKMQSDKGSIPDRFSAQQFSDYHSELNMSSLELGDSALYFCASSRDKLTEAFFGQGTRLTVV.

This chain connects TRBV21-1 to TRBJ1-5. TRBV21-1 is a listed pseudogene. The CDR3 contains 15 residues. The CDR3 loop is CASSQMEEWDQPQHF. The CDR3 region has the DNA TGTGCCAGCAGTCAAATGGAGGAGTGGGATCAGCCCCAGCATTTT.

V usage is TRBV11-1 and J usage is TRBJ2-5; D gene unclear. V lost 4 bases, J lost 5 bases, and 14 bases lay in between. This CDR3 spans 14 amino acids. Germline values: CDR1 SGHAT, CDR2 FQDESV (reference sequence). The CDR3 DNA follows: TGTGCCAGCAGCTCCCAACTTGGCAGGGAGACCCAGTACTTC. This gives the protein CASSSQLGRETQYF. Combining the CDR3 with reference TRBV11-1 and TRBJ2-5 gives the whole variable domain EAEVAQSPRYKITEKSQAVAFWCDPISGHATLYWYRQILGQGPELLVQFQDESVVDDSQLPKDRFSAERLKGVDSTLKIQPAELGDSAMYLCASSSQLGRETQYFGPGTRLLVL.